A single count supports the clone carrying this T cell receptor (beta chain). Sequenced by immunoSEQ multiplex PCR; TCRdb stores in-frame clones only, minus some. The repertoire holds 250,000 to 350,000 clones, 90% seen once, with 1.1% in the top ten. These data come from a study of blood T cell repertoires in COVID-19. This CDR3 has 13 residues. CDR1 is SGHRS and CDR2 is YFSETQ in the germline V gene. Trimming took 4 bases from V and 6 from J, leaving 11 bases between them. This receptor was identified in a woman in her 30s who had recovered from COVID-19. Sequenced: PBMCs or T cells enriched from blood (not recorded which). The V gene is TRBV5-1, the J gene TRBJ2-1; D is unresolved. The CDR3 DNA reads TGCGCCAGCAGCACGCTAGAGATCAATGAGCAGTTCTTC. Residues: CASSTLEINEQFF.